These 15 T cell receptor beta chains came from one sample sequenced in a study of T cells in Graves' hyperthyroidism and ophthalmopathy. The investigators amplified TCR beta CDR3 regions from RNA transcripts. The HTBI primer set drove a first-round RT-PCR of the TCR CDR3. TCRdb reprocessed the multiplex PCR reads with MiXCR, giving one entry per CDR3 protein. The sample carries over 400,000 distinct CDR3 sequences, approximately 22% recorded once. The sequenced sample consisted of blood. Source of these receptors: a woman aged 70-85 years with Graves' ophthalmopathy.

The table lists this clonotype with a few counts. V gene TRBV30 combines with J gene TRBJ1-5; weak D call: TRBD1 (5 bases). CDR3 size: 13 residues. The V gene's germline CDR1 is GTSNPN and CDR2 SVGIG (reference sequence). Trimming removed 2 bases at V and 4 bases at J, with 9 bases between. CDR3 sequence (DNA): TGTGCCTGGAGTACTCAGGGAAATCAGCCCCAGCATTTT. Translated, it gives CAWSTQGNQPQHF.

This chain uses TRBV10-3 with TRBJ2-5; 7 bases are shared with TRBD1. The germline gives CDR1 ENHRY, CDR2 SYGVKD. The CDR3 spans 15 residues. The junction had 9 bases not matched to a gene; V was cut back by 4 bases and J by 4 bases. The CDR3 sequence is CAISGRGNVGETQYF. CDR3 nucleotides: TGTGCCATCAGTGGCAGGGGGAACGTTGGAGAGACCCAGTACTTC.

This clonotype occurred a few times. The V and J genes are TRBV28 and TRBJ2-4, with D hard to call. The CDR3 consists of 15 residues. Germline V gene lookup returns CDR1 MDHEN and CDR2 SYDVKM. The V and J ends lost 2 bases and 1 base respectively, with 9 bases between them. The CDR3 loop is CASSLITGAKNIQYF. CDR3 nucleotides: TGTGCCAGCAGTTTAATAACGGGCGCCAAAAACATTCAGTACTTC.

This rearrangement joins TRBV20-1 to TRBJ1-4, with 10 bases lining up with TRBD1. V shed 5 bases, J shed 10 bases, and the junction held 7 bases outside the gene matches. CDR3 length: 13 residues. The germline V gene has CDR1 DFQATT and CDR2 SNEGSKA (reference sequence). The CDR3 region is CSAPGTGESKLFF. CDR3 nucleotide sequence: TGCAGTGCTCCTGGGACAGGGGAGTCAAAACTGTTTTTT.

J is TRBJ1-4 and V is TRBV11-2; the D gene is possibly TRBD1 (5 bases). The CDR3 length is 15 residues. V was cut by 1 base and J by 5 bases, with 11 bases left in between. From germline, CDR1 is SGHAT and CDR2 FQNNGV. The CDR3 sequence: CASSLVGGENEKLFF. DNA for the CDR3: TGTGCCAGCAGCTTAGTCGGGGGTGAGAATGAAAAACTGTTTTTT.

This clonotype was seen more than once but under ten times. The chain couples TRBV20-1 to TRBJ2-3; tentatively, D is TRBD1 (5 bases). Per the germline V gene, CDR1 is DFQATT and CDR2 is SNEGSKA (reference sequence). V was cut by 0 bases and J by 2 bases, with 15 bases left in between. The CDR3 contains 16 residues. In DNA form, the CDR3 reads TGCAGTGCTAGAGAACGTAGGGGCGGACCCACAGATACGCAGTATTTT. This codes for CSARERRGGPTDTQYF.

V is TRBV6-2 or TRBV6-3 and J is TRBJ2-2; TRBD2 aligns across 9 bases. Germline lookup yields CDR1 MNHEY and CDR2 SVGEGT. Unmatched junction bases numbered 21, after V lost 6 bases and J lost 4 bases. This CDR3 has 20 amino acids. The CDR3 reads CASSPPSRLRTSAVTGELFF. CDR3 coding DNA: TGTGCCAGCAGCCCACCCTCGCGCCTACGGACTAGCGCAGTCACCGGGGAGCTGTTTTTT.

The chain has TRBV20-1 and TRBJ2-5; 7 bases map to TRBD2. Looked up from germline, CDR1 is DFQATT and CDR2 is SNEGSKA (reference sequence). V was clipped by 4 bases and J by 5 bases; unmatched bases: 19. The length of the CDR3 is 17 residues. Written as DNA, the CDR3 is TGCAGTGCTACTAAGGCGGCTAGCGGCCCGAGGAGGGAGACCCAGTACTTC. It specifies CSATKAASGPRRETQYF.

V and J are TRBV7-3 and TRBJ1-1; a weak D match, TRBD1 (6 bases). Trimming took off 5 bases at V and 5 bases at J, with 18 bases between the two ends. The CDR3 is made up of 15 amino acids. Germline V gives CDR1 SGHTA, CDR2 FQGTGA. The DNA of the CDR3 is TGTGCCAGCAGCCCCTCCCACAGGGTCCCAACTGAAGCTTTCTTT. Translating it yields CASSPSHRVPTEAFF. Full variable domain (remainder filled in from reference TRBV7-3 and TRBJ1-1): GAGVSQTPSNKVTEKGKYVELRCDPISGHTALYWYRQSLGQGPEFLIYFQGTGAADDSGLPNDRFFAVRPEGSVSTLKIQRTERGDSAVYLCASSPSHRVPTEAFFGQGTRLTVV.

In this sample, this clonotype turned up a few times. CDR3: CASSYSTSGRGHEQFF. The CDR3 coding sequence is TGTGCCAGCAGTTACTCGACTAGCGGGAGGGGGCATGAGCAGTTCTTC. The chain has TRBV6-5 and TRBJ2-1; 14 positions agree with TRBD2. Germline CDR1 reads MNHEY; CDR2 reads SVGAGI. This CDR3 contains 16 residues. V gave up 0 bases and J gave up 8 bases; unmatched junction bases: 3.

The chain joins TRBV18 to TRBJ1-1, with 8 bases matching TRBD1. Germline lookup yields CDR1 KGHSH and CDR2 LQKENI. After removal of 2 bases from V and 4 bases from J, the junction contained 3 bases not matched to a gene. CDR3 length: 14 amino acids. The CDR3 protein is CASSPMDRATEAFF. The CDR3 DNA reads TGTGCCAGCTCACCAATGGACAGGGCCACTGAAGCTTTCTTT. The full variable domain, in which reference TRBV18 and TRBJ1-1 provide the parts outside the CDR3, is NAGVMQNPRHLVRRRGQEARLRCSPMKGHSHVYWYRQLPEEGLKFMVYLQKENIIDESGMPKERFSAEFPKEGPSILRIQQVVRGDSAAYFCASSPMDRATEAFFGQGTRLTVV.

CDR3 protein: CASMLRGYNEQFF. CDR3 in DNA: TGTGCCAGCATGTTGCGGGGCTACAATGAGCAGTTCTTC. This sequence joins TRBV27 and TRBJ2-1; weak D call: TRBD2 (6 bases). CDR1 is MNHEY, CDR2 SMNVEV, per germline (reference sequence). V was clipped by 7 bases and J by 3 bases, with 10 bases between them. This CDR3 has 13 residues.

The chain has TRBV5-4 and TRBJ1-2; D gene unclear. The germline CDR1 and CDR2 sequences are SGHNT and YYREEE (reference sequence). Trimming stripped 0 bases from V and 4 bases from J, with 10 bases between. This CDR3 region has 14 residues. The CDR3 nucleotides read TGTGCCAGCAGCTTGGAGGCAGCTACCTATGGCTACACCTTC. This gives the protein CASSLEAATYGYTF.

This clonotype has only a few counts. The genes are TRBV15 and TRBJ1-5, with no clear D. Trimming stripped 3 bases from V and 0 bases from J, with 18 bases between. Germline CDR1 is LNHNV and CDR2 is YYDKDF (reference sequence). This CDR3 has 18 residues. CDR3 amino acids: CATSSLREAGFSNQPQHF. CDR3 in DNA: TGTGCCACCAGCAGCCTCCGGGAAGCCGGTTTTAGCAATCAGCCCCAGCATTTT. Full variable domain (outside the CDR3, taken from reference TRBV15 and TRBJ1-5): DAMVIQNPRYQVTQFGKPVTLSCSQTLNHNVMYWYQQKSSQAPKLLFHYYDKDFNNEADTPDNFQSRRPNTSFCFLDIRSPGLGDTAMYLCATSSLREAGFSNQPQHFGDGTRLSIL.

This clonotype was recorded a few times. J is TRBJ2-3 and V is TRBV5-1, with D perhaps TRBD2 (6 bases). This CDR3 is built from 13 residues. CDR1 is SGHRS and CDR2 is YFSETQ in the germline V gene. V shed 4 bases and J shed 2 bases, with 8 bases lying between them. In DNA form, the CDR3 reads TGCGCCAGCAGCAGGACTAACACAGATACGCAGTATTTT. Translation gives CASSRTNTDTQYF.